This TCR beta chain derives from a study of metastatic and nonmetastatic thyroid tumors. Study-level results: Reported TCR beta diversity, measured in blood and tumor, was significantly higher for malignant thyroid tumors than for benign nodules.

Thyroid surgery had not been preceded by any treatment in any patient. TCRdb re-called the PCR reads via MiXCR. The data show just over 15,000 clones, with about 35% seen just once and approximately 10% held by the top ten. J lost 5 bases, V lost 6 bases, and 12 bases had no gene match. This CDR3 comprises 16 residues. Many counts were recorded for this clone. What it recognizes is unknown. What was sequenced was tumor tissue. This TCR was recovered from a male donor with papillary thyroid cancer or a benign thyroid nodule (not recorded which). Some clones in this sample may be carry-over from other donors' samples. This sequence joins TRBV12-3 or TRBV12-4 and TRBJ2-5; TRBD1 agrees at 10 bases. CDR3 sequence (DNA): TGTGCCAGCAGACCTGGGGCGGGACAGGGGAGTGAGACCCAGTACTTC. It encodes CASRPGAGQGSETQYF.